This is a list of T cell receptor beta chains from one sample in a study of radiotherapy plus CTLA-4 blockade in lung cancer. This table comes from immunoSEQ multiplex PCR, and its TCRdb copy is limited to in-frame clones, with some not included. The sample has approximately 12,000 clones; about 88% are singletons. Source: peripheral blood, taken from a patient treated with radiotherapy plus ipilimumab. The receptors come from a human donor with non-small cell lung cancer that progressed on radiotherapy plus ipilimumab. Both conserved end residues are part of each CDR3. Each record gives: clone size, D gene, V gene, J gene, CDR3 protein, CDR3 DNA. D genes are given only for firm matches. The listing skips clone size in some rows; elsewhere it reads once, few, many or a size class.

once,NA,TRBV6-6,TRBJ1-1,CASKRIQGYTEAFF,TGTGCCAGCAAGAGAATCCAGGGGTACACTGAAGCTTTCTTT
NA,NA,TRBV6-6,TRBJ1-2,CASSRALPGRNYGYTF,TGTGCCAGCAGCCGTGCACTTCCGGGGAGGAACTATGGCTACACCTTC
NA,NA,TRBV7-2,TRBJ1-1,CASPLYVGEAFF,TGTGCCAGCCCCCTTTACGTCGGTGAAGCTTTCTTT
once,NA,TRBV7-2,TRBJ2-5,CASSAPGKTQYF,TGTGCCAGCAGCGCCCCCGGAAAGACCCAGTACTTC
NA,TRBD1,TRBV7-6,TRBJ2-5,CASSLAGTASAQYF,TGTGCCAGCAGCTTAGCGGGGACAGCATCGGCCCAGTACTTC
NA,NA,TRBV11-2,TRBJ2-1,CASSSGPGRDEQFF,TGTGCCAGCAGCTCAGGACCAGGTAGAGATGAGCAGTTCTTC
NA,TRBD2,TRBV9,TRBJ2-3,CASSVGQGGTSGMKQYF,TGTGCCAGCAGCGTAGGACAGGGAGGGACTAGCGGGATGAAGCAGTATTTT
NA,TRBD1,TRBV2,TRBJ1-2,CASSESSDPGQRNYGYTF,TGTGCCAGCAGTGAAAGCTCCGATCCGGGACAGCGTAACTATGGCTACACCTTC
NA,TRBD2,TRBV6-5,TRBJ2-5,CASRPGGAAETQYF,TGTGCCAGCAGGCCCGGGGGGGCCGCAGAGACCCAGTACTTC
NA,NA,TRBV4-1,TRBJ1-4,CASSQDIGWGEKLFF,TGCGCCAGCAGCCAAGATATCGGCTGGGGTGAAAAACTGTTTTTT
once,TRBD1,TRBV19,TRBJ1-2,CATTPGQGATNYGYTF,TGTGCCACCACACCGGGACAGGGGGCTACTAACTATGGCTACACCTTC
few,NA,TRBV6-4,TRBJ2-6,CASSDEESGANVLTF,TGTGCCAGCAGTGATGAAGAATCTGGGGCCAACGTCCTGACTTTC
NA,NA,TRBV5-1,TRBJ1-1,CASRQESNTEAFF,TGCGCCAGCAGACAGGAATCGAACACTGAAGCTTTCTTT
NA,TRBD2,TRBV5-1,TRBJ2-5,CASSLAAGTSVGTQYF,TGCGCCAGCAGCTTGGCGGCCGGGACTAGCGTAGGAACCCAGTACTTC
NA,TRBD1,TRBV4-1,TRBJ2-3,CASSHPRQGAADTQYF,TGCGCCAGCAGCCACCCCAGACAGGGGGCGGCAGATACGCAGTATTTT
NA,TRBD1,TRBV15,TRBJ2-7,CATSRTGGTYEQYF,TGTGCCACCAGCAGGACAGGGGGCACCTACGAGCAGTACTTC
few,NA,TRBV2,TRBJ2-2,CASRLHTGELFF,TGTGCCAGCAGATTGCACACCGGGGAGCTGTTTTTT
NA,NA,TRBV28,TRBJ2-1,CASSFPNEQFF,TGTGCCAGCAGTTTTCCGAATGAGCAGTTCTTC
NA,NA,TRBV19,TRBJ2-3,CASSPTPAARTDTQYF,TGTGCCAGTAGCCCGACTCCCGCGGCTCGCACAGATACGCAGTATTTT
NA,TRBD2,TRBV4-1,TRBJ2-5,CASSFRTSGGAFGETQYF,TGCGCCAGCAGTTTTAGGACTAGCGGGGGGGCCTTCGGAGAGACCCAGTACTTC
NA,NA,TRBV10-3,TRBJ2-7,CAIRDTGYEQYF,TGTGCCATCCGGGACACAGGCTACGAGCAGTACTTC
NA,NA,TRBV7-9,TRBJ2-3,CAFGTGPRADTQYF,TGTGCCTTCGGGACTGGGCCCAGGGCAGATACGCAGTATTTT
NA,NA,TRBV6-1,TRBJ2-3,CASRRRFASTDTQYF,TGTGCCAGCAGACGGAGGTTCGCTAGCACAGATACGCAGTATTTT
NA,TRBD1,TRBV18,TRBJ1-1,CASSRQGNTEAFF,TGTGCCAGCTCACGACAGGGGAACACTGAAGCTTTCTTT
NA,NA,TRBV5-4,TRBJ1-3,CASSLAAGPGNTIYF,TGTGCCAGCAGCTTGGCGGCGGGGCCCGGAAACACCATATATTTT
NA,NA,TRBV6-5,TRBJ1-2,CASTAGNYGYTF,TGTGCCAGCACGGCGGGCAACTATGGCTACACCTTC
NA,TRBD2,TRBV5-1,TRBJ2-1,CASSAGLVDEQFF,TGCGCCAGCAGCGCGGGACTAGTCGATGAGCAGTTCTTC
NA,TRBD1,TRBV11-3,TRBJ2-1,CASSSRTGNEQFF,TGTGCCAGCAGCTCAAGGACAGGCAATGAGCAGTTCTTC
NA,NA,TRBV7-2,TRBJ1-5,CASSLEQGLNQPQHF,TGTGCCAGCAGCTTAGAACAAGGACTCAATCAGCCCCAGCATTTT